This T cell receptor (beta chain) was documented in a study of Graves' ophthalmopathy and Graves' hyperthyroidism (dated by TCRdb to 2016 to 2019). A note on the overall study: Hyperthyroidism was defined as stable when no progression to ophthalmopathy occurred within 18 months of follow-up. To explore V-J signatures that separate ophthalmopathy from hyperthyroidism, a discovery set of approximately 100 patients was enrolled, consisting of 43 with ophthalmopathy and approximately 57 with stable hyperthyroidism. After sampling, hyperthyroidism patients received methimazole starting at 30 mg daily, and ophthalmopathy patients received high-dose intravenous methylprednisolone. An independent validation cohort comprised 18 hyperthyroidism patients and over 15 patients who later progressed from hyperthyroidism to ophthalmopathy. TCR beta repertoire signatures were used to distinguish Graves' ophthalmopathy from Graves' hyperthyroidism and to predict progression to ophthalmopathy. In roughly six hyperthyroidism patients, the T-cell repertoires found in thyroid tissue were compared with those found in blood. In total, under 150 blood samples were TCR-sequenced: fewer than 50 ophthalmopathy, 75 hyperthyroidism and roughly 17 hyperthyroidism-to-ophthalmopathy patients.

Worth noting for this clonotype: What this receptor recognizes is not known. No much larger clonotype is one base removed from it; base qualities were not supplied.

For repertoire sequencing, TCR beta CDR3 regions were amplified from RNA transcripts. The first round was an RT-PCR using HTBI primers with the Qiagen OneStep RT-PCR kit, and this first round was followed by a second-round multiplex PCR, then size selection and purification. Sequencing of the libraries was carried out on an Illumina HiSeq2000 in paired-end mode with 100 bp reads. Regarding the original processing steps: SOAPnuke was used to process the reads, removing any read that contained adapters or uncalled bases, had a mean Phred below 15, or lacked an exact match to the constant primer or identifier. High-quality paired reads were merged with COPE v1.2.5. Each unique nucleotide sequence was defined as a clonotype, and clonotypes were aligned to IMGT TRB V, D and J references with MiTCR v1.1. Only V-J combinations with frequency above 0.0001 were analysed, covering around 99% of repertoires. For each V-J combination, a TCR clonal expansion and chaos score was defined as F50 clonal expansion divided by the chaos observed in the TCRdist matrix. Welch's t-statistics and random forest were used to reduce features to approximately 13 V-J combinations, which were fed into a naive Bayes classifier. Thyroid-blood repertoire similarity was quantified with the Morisita-Horn index. TCRdb redid the processing of the public reads, applying fastp at Q25 and MiXCR, and retained in-frame beta chains. When rows share a CDR3 protein, they turn into one entry using the most common DNA and genes. The V and J calls here are based on TCRdb, not the publication. This sample gives a few hundred thousand distinct CDR3 sequences in total; less than 45% of them show up just once. Of the sample, about 4.2% falls within the top ten clones.

Study-wide findings and limitations: In cross-validation, the 13-signature model distinguished ophthalmopathy from stable hyperthyroidism with approximately 85% sensitivity and about 81% specificity, and in the test set the corresponding values were approximately 79% and 70%. Most expanded thyroid clonotypes with a frequency above 0.001 also appeared in blood, which suggests that blood repertoires may reflect the immune response in the thyroid. In validation, the model predicted ophthalmopathy progression with about 64% sensitivity and roughly 72% specificity; some 13 predicted patients were CT-confirmed with GO in a median of about 7.1 months. Sample size was not predetermined statistically, and investigators were not blinded to group allocation.

Patients with hyperthyroidism were aged 18 to 65 years, had been newly diagnosed, and had a disease duration of less than 2 months. Patients with other autoimmune diseases, uncontrolled infections, pregnancy or lactation were excluded from the study. Diagnosis relied on clinical symptoms, serum thyroxine, TRAb, thyroid ultrasound and orbital computed tomography. Total RNA was extracted using Trizol reagent, and RNA quality was checked on an Agilent 2100 Bioanalyzer. The clonotype originates from an adult man with Graves' hyperthyroidism. Sequenced input: peripheral blood or thyroid tissue (not recorded which).

The nucleotide sequence reads TGTGCCAGCTCACCACCGAGGGACAGAAACTCCTACGAGCAGTACTTC. It translates to CASSPPRDRNSYEQYF. In this chain, TRBV18 is recombined with TRBJ2-5, with 7 central nucleotides matching TRBD1. The end of the DNA is better explained by TRBJ2-7, so the J call may be wrong. Reading from cysteine to phenylalanine, the CDR3 counts 16 amino acids. The DNA shown is the 48-base CDR3, in frame from base 1. The germline V gene sets CDR1 to KGHSH and CDR2 to LQKENI.